The present entry profiles one T cell receptor beta chain with its context. The target antigen is unknown. Investigators reverse transcribed all isolated RNA, so they sequenced expressed TCRB transcripts. Using immunoSEQ multiplex PCR, the repertoire was profiled, and TCRdb retains in-frame clones only, with some absent. The sample consists of roughly 290,000 clones, about 8% of them appearing once. This entry belongs to a study of beta chain features in type 1 diabetes. Findings and limits, study-wide: Shorter TCRB CDR3s, moderately but significantly so, marked every one of the four CD4+ subsets in Type 1 diabetes patients. The VDJ junctions of type 1 diabetes patients carried fewer insertions and more deletions.

This sequence was found in a woman aged 18 to 35 in good health. Sequencing input: central memory CD4+ T cells from blood.

The DNA for the CDR3 is TGTGCCAGCAGCGAAGCTAGCGGGAGACTGGGAGAGCAGTACTTC. Protein sequence: CASSEASGRLGEQYF. This chain connects TRBV7-6 to TRBJ2-7; the match to TRBD2 covers 10 bases. V lost 5 bases and J lost 7; bases outside the gene matches: 11. Germline V gene sequence: CDR1 SGHVS, CDR2 FNYEAQ. This CDR3 contains 15 residues.